Below, 22 T cell receptor beta chains from the same sample are listed, as sequenced in a study of control samples from healthy donors and cancer patients (dated by TCRdb to the early 2020s). The protocol used for the library was the immunoSEQ multiplex PCR assay. The table comes from immuneACCESS by way of TCRdb, which keeps in-frame sequences with V and J called. Part of the clones is missing from these tables; in studies checked, under half for an unresolved V gene and the rest for unknown reasons. For this sample the table gives about 120,000 clones, of which 90% were detected only once. Roughly 2.7% of the sample goes to the ten largest clones. Specimen: blood. The receptors stem from a man in his forties in good health.

The V call is TRBV6-5, the J call TRBJ2-7; D gene unclear. This CDR3 has 15 amino acids. Germline V CDR1 and CDR2: MNHEY, SVGAGI. V was cut by 6 bases and J by 9 bases, with 24 bases left in between. The CDR3 DNA sequence: TGTGCCAGCAGAATCCGAGGTTTAGCCTCTTTAGGGCAGTACTTC. It is translated as CASRIRGLASLGQYF.

The genes are TRBV7-6 and TRBJ2-7, with TRBD1 matching 7 bases. Unmatched junction bases numbered 9, after V lost 4 bases and J lost 3 bases. This CDR3 has 15 amino acids. Germline V gene data show CDR1 as SGHVS and CDR2 as FNYEAQ. Here the CDR3 reads CASSSHRGRSYEQYF. As DNA, the CDR3 is TGTGCCAGCAGCTCCCACAGGGGACGGAGCTACGAGCAGTACTTC.

The chain couples TRBV7-3 to TRBJ2-5, with a weak D call TRBD2 (7 bases). Trimming took 5 bases from V and 5 from J, leaving 15 bases between them. The CDR3 extends over 14 amino acids. Germline V gene sequence: CDR1 SGHTA, CDR2 FQGTGA. CDR3 nucleotide sequence: TGTGCCAGCAGCCGCTCGGGGGGCCGGGAGACCCAGTACTTC. Its protein product is CASSRSGGRETQYF.

V and J are TRBV11-2 and TRBJ2-7, with 11 nucleotides matching TRBD1. The V gene end was trimmed by 4 bases and the J gene end by 5 bases; junction bases not matched to a gene: 1. CDR1 and CDR2 from the germline V gene are SGHAT and FQNNGV. The CDR3 is made up of 13 amino acids. CDR3 loop: CASSWDRGNEQYF. The CDR3 nucleotides are TGTGCCAGCAGCTGGGACAGGGGGAACGAGCAGTACTTC.

The V call is TRBV19, the J call TRBJ2-6; 11 bases are shared with TRBD1. Trimming removed 5 bases from V and 0 bases from J; junction bases left unmatched: 6. Germline CDR1 LNHDA, CDR2 SQIVND (reference sequence). The CDR3 length is 18 residues. The DNA of the CDR3 is TGTGCCAGTAGTCTACAGGGACAGGGGGACTCTGGGGCCAACGTCCTGACTTTC. Its protein is CASSLQGQGDSGANVLTF. Filled out from reference TRBV19 and TRBJ2-6, the complete variable domain reads DGGITQSPKYLFRKEGQNVTLSCEQNLNHDAMYWYRQDPGQGLRLIYYSQIVNDFQKGDIAEGYSVSREKKESFPLTVTSAQKNPTAFYLCASSLQGQGDSGANVLTFGAGSRLTVL.

The V gene is TRBV11-2, the J gene TRBJ2-7; tentative D call: TRBD1 (6 bases). The CDR3 covers 13 residues. Between the trimmed V and J ends, which lost 5 bases and 1 base, there was a span of 9 bases. CDR1 is SGHAT, CDR2 FQNNGV, per germline. As DNA, the CDR3 is TGTGCCAGCAGCGTCGGACAGTCCTACGAGCAGTACTTC. Its protein is CASSVGQSYEQYF. The complete variable domain, with remaining parts taken from reference TRBV11-2 and TRBJ2-7, reads EAGVAQSPRYKIIEKRQSVAFWCNPISGHATLYWYQQILGQGPKLLIQFQNNGVVDDSQLPKDRFSAERLKGVDSTLKIQPAKLEDSAVYLCASSVGQSYEQYFGPGTRLTVT.

V is TRBV2 and J is TRBJ2-5; TRBD2 agrees at 7 bases. The CDR3 consists of 15 residues. Germline lookup yields CDR1 SNHLY and CDR2 FYNNEI. V lost 6 bases, J lost 2 bases, and 9 bases stayed unmatched. The DNA of the CDR3 is TGTGCCAGCAGGGTATGGGGACTATCTCAAGAGACCCAGTACTTC. Encoded protein: CASRVWGLSQETQYF.

V is TRBV9 and J is TRBJ2-3; either TRBD1 or TRBD2 may supply D (6 bases each). CDR3 length equals 15 residues. Trimming removed 2 bases at V and 3 bases at J, with 13 bases between. Germline CDR1 reads SGDLS; CDR2 reads YYNGEE. CDR3: CASSVMGGRTDTQYF. CDR3 bases: TGTGCCAGCAGCGTGATGGGGGGCCGGACAGATACGCAGTATTTT.

The V and J genes are TRBV6-1 and TRBJ1-5, with unresolved D. Germline V lookup: CDR1 MNHNS, CDR2 SASEGT. The CDR3 extends over 12 amino acids. V dropped 2 bases and J dropped 8 bases, with 7 bases sitting between them. The CDR3 sequence: CASSEYGEPQHF. CDR3 nucleotide sequence: TGTGCCAGCAGTGAATATGGGGAGCCCCAGCATTTT.

V usage is TRBV28 and J usage is TRBJ2-7; 9 nucleotides line up with TRBD1. V dropped 3 bases and J dropped 7; count of bases not matched to a gene: 10. The germline V gene encodes CDR1 MDHEN and CDR2 SYDVKM. The CDR3 is 15 amino acids. For the CDR3, the DNA is TGTGCCAGCAGTTTCGCAGGACAGGGGATGAAGGAGCAGTACTTC. Protein sequence: CASSFAGQGMKEQYF.

This chain links TRBV7-3 with TRBJ2-7, with a tentative D call TRBD1 (5 bases). The CDR3 is 14 amino acids. With 7 bases removed from V and 2 bases from J, the gap between germline ends came to 15 bases. Germline V gene data show CDR1 as SGHTA and CDR2 as FQGTGA. The DNA for the CDR3 is TGTGCCAGCATCGAAATACAGGTCCCCTACGAGCAGTACTTC. It codes for CASIEIQVPYEQYF.

The chain carries TRBV12-3 or TRBV12-4 and TRBJ2-5, with D tentatively TRBD2 (5 bases). The CDR3 extends over 13 amino acids. Trimming shortened V by 3 bases and J by 3 bases, and 8 bases separated the two germline ends. CDR3 DNA sequence: TGTGCCAGCAGTTTCGGGGTCGAAGAGACCCAGTACTTC. It encodes CASSFGVEETQYF.

The rearrangement uses TRBV28 and TRBJ1-2; D is possibly TRBD1 (5 bases). V shed 3 bases and J shed 7 bases, with 15 bases lying between them. CDR1 MDHEN and CDR2 SYDVKM come from the germline V gene. This CDR3 is 14 amino acids long. CDR3 DNA: TGTGCCAGCAGTTTGCGCTCCCGGGGACCTGGCTACACCTTC. Translation: CASSLRSRGPGYTF.

CDR3 residues: CASSYEQGIGTGELFF. As DNA, the CDR3 is TGTGCCAGCAGCTACGAACAGGGAATAGGCACCGGGGAGCTGTTTTTT. The chain links TRBV11-3 to TRBJ2-2, with D possibly being TRBD1 (6 bases). V gave up 4 bases and J gave up 4 bases, with 16 bases separating them. The germline gives CDR1 SGHNT, CDR2 YENEEA. There are 16 residues in the CDR3.

This clone was recorded only once. The chain couples TRBV5-4 to TRBJ2-5; 7 bases are shared with TRBD1. Germline CDR1 and CDR2: SGHNT and YYREEE (reference sequence). Trimming removed 2 bases from V and 1 base from J; junction bases left unmatched: 2. This CDR3 comprises 14 residues. The CDR3 DNA is TGTGCCAGCAGCTTAGGGACAGCCCAAGAGACCCAGTACTTC. It yields the protein CASSLGTAQETQYF.

J is TRBJ2-7 and V is TRBV3-1 (or the pseudogene TRBV3-2); the D is unclear. Germline V gene data show CDR1 as LGHDT and CDR2 as YNNKEL (reference sequence). This CDR3 region has 15 residues. The germline V and J ends were trimmed by 1 base and 2 bases, with 12 bases remaining between them. CDR3 in DNA: TGTGCCAGCAGCCAAGCGATTTCTCCACCCTACGAGCAGTACTTC. Protein sequence: CASSQAISPPYEQYF.

This chain's CDR3 is CASTYVVFSYEQYF. The CDR3, as DNA: TGTGCCAGCACATACGTCGTATTCTCCTACGAGCAGTACTTC. The V gene is TRBV2, the J gene TRBJ2-7, with unresolved D. V lost 7 bases to trimming and J lost 0 bases, with 13 bases between them. The germline gives CDR1 SNHLY, CDR2 FYNNEI. CDR3 length: 14 residues.

DNA for the CDR3: TGTGCCAGCAGCGGACAGCTGACCGAGCAGTACTTC. Encoded protein: CASSGQLTEQYF. The V call is TRBV5-4, the J call TRBJ2-7, with D perhaps matching TRBD1 (6 bases). Trimming stripped 4 bases from V and 6 bases from J, with 11 bases between. The CDR3 covers 12 residues. Germline CDR1 and CDR2: SGHNT and YYREEE (reference sequence).

This CDR3 reads CASSPHPSRALRETQYF. CDR3 in DNA: TGTGCCAGCAGCCCCCACCCGTCTAGAGCTTTAAGGGAGACCCAGTACTTC. V and J are TRBV14 and TRBJ2-5; D remains unclear. This CDR3 comprises 17 residues. The V end was cut by 4 bases, the J end by 5 bases, with 23 bases between. Per germline, CDR1 SGHDN and CDR2 FVKESK.

The rearrangement joins TRBV28 to TRBJ2-7; TRBD1 aligns across 7 bases. The germline V gene has CDR1 MDHEN and CDR2 SYDVKM. Trimming removed 6 bases from V and 3 bases from J; junction bases left unmatched: 11. This CDR3 contains 15 residues. This CDR3 is CASSPPLTGNYEQYF. CDR3 coding DNA: TGTGCCAGCAGCCCCCCCCTGACAGGGAACTACGAGCAGTACTTC.

Here the CDR3 DNA reads TGCAGTGCTAGTTCTAGAGGCCATTTATACGAGCAGTACTTC. This translates into CSASSRGHLYEQYF. The V and J genes are TRBV20-1 and TRBJ2-7, with D uncertain. Trimming took 3 bases from V and 4 from J, leaving 16 bases between them. Germline V gene sequence: CDR1 DFQATT, CDR2 SNEGSKA (reference sequence). The CDR3 spans 14 residues.

The rearrangement joins TRBV7-2 to TRBJ1-3; D unclear. This CDR3 has 15 amino acids. Germline CDR1 SGHTA, CDR2 FQGNSA. V gave up 4 bases and J gave up 3 bases, with 13 bases separating them. CDR3 coding DNA: TGTGCCAGCAGCTCGAAGGGTCCGGTTGGAAACACCATATATTTT. Protein: CASSSKGPVGNTIYF.